This T cell receptor (beta chain) emerged from a study of metastatic and nonmetastatic thyroid tumors. Thyroid surgery took place with no prior treatment in any patient. Via MiXCR, TCRdb re-called the PCR reads. The top ten hold around 13% of the sample, which has around 13,000 clones, approximately 20% seen once. Germline CDR1 is LNHDA and CDR2 is SQIVND (reference sequence). The ends were cut back, 3 bases at V and 8 bases at J, with 26 bases in the middle. This CDR3 has 18 amino acids. By frequency in the sample, this clone is medium-sized. Sample: adjacent normal tissue. The source is a female donor with papillary thyroid cancer or a benign thyroid nodule (not recorded which). Some clones in this sample may be carry-over from other donors' samples. The chain joins TRBV19 to TRBJ2-1; maybe TRBD2 (6 bases). This CDR3 reads CASSMGGRDPFLGDEQFF. CDR3 DNA sequence: TGTGCCAGTAGTATGGGGGGTAGGGACCCATTTTTAGGCGATGAGCAGTTCTTC.